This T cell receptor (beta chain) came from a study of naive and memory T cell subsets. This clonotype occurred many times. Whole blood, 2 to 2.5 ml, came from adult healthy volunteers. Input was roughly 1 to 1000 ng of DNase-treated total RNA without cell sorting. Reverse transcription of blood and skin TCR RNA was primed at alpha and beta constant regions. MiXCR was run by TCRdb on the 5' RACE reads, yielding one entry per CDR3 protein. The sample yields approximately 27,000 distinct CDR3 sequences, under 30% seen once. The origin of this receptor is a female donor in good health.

The CDR3 nucleotides read TGTGCCAGGCTACCCGCGACTAGCGGGGGGAGGGAGACAGATACGCAGTATTTT. Translating gives CARLPATSGGRETDTQYF. The chain combines TRBV6-2 or TRBV6-3 with TRBJ2-3; 13 bases are shared with TRBD2. The CDR3 is 18 residues long. The germline V gene has CDR1 MNHEY and CDR2 SVGEGT. The junction had 15 bases not matched to a gene; V was cut back by 9 bases and J by 3 bases.